This TCR beta chain was identified during a study of tissue T cells after allogeneic stem cell transplantation. Overall study: Several unmodified and three CD34-selected T-cell-depleted grafts went to graft-versus-host disease patients.

CDR3 sequences, V/J genes, frequencies and template counts came from survey-depth TCRbeta sequencing. Assay used: immunoSEQ multiplex PCR; TCRdb lists only in-frame clones, some missing. The table has about a thousand clones, less than 45% seen once. From germline, CDR1 is MNHEY and CDR2 SMNVEV (reference sequence). The CDR3 has 16 amino acids. V gave up 3 bases and J gave up 3 bases, with 17 bases separating them. This TCR came from a female patient aged 35 to 75 with steroid-refractory graft-versus-host disease after an allogeneic stem cell transplant. The T cells may partly be graft donor cells. V gene TRBV27 combines with J gene TRBJ1-1; D not certain. The source material was stomach tissue, sampled at autopsy. The CDR3 is CASSLGFVGADTEAFF. The CDR3 DNA reads as TGTGCCAGCAGTTTGGGCTTTGTGGGAGCGGACACTGAAGCTTTCTTT.